These 11 T cell receptor beta chains originate from one sample sequenced in a study of shared clonotypes between healthy human individuals. Some clones are missing from TCRdb's copy, which holds only in-frame ones; the method was immunoSEQ multiplex PCR. The table includes 2 million to 3 million clones, approximately 94% detected once. The specimen was naive CD4+ T cells from PBMCs. The subset denotes: CD45RA+ positively selected. The receptor set was obtained from a man aged 18 to 29 in good health. Some clones in this sample may be carry-over from other donors' samples.

This chain connects TRBV5-3 to TRBJ2-1, with 11 bases lining up with TRBD2. TRBV5-3 is annotated as an ORF whose role is uncertain. CDR3 length equals 16 residues. Trimming at V came to 1 base and at J to 8 bases, leaving 8 bases not matched to a gene. The CDR3 reads CARSLRLAGTGDEQFF. The CDR3 nucleotides read TGTGCCAGAAGCTTGCGACTAGCGGGAACGGGGGATGAGCAGTTCTTC.

The CDR3 sequence is CASSVGEGGISYEQYF. DNA for the CDR3: TGTGCCAGCAGCGTAGGGGAAGGGGGGATCTCCTACGAGCAGTACTTC. The chain joins TRBV9 to TRBJ2-7; D tentatively reads TRBD1 or TRBD2 (6 bases each). Germline loops: CDR1 SGDLS, CDR2 YYNGEE. With 0 bases removed from V and 0 bases from J, the gap between germline ends came to 13 bases. The CDR3 spans 16 residues. The full variable domain, its missing parts supplied by reference TRBV9 and TRBJ2-7, is DSGVTQTPKHLITATGQRVTLRCSPRSGDLSVYWYQQSLDQGLQFLIQYYNGEERAKGNILERFSAQQFPDLHSELNLSSLELGDSALYFCASSVGEGGISYEQYFGPGTRLTVT.

The chain uses TRBV7-2 and TRBJ2-2; 8 nucleotides agree with TRBD1. The CDR3 contains 15 residues. Unmatched junction bases numbered 5, after V lost 2 bases and J lost 6 bases. CDR1 is SGHTA and CDR2 is FQGNSA in the germline V gene. The CDR3: CASSLQARGPGELFF. In DNA, the CDR3 is TGTGCCAGCAGCTTACAGGCCAGGGGGCCCGGGGAGCTGTTTTTT.

With respect to this clone: Distinct nucleotide sequences in the sample also encode this CDR3. The V call is TRBV6-5, the J call TRBJ1-6, with D possibly TRBD1 on 5 matching bases. Trimming cost V 2 bases and J 10 bases, with 9 bases left between them. The germline CDR1 and CDR2 sequences are MNHEY and SVGAGI. The CDR3 is made up of 13 amino acids. CDR3 nucleotide sequence: TGTGCCAGCAGTTACGAAAGGGGCTCACCCCTCCACTTT. Translation gives CASSYERGSPLHF.

The genes are TRBV4-2 and TRBJ2-5, with 11 bases lining up with TRBD1. From germline, CDR1 is LGHNA and CDR2 YNFKEQ. The CDR3 spans 15 residues. V lost 4 bases and J lost 7; bases outside the gene matches: 8. CDR3 nucleotide sequence: TGTGCCAGCAGCCCCGGACAGGGGGCTGAGGGGACCCAGTACTTC. The encoded protein is CASSPGQGAEGTQYF.

Concerning this clone itself: Other nucleotide sequences in the sample specify the same CDR3. The rearrangement uses TRBV2 and TRBJ2-5; D is unclear. CDR1 is SNHLY, CDR2 FYNNEI, per germline. With 6 bases removed from V and 3 bases from J, the gap between germline ends came to 5 bases. There are 11 residues in the CDR3. CDR3 loop: CASRAEETQYF. The CDR3 DNA sequence: TGTGCCAGCAGGGCGGAAGAGACCCAGTACTTC.

The chain couples TRBV18 to TRBJ2-7; D remains unclear. From germline, CDR1 is KGHSH and CDR2 LQKENI. CDR3 length equals 13 residues. Trimming removed 6 bases from V and 7 bases from J, with 16 bases in between. As DNA, the CDR3 is TGTGCCAGCTCCCCGGGTTTTGCGCAGGAGCAGTACTTC. Amino acid sequence: CASSPGFAQEQYF.

This chain joins TRBV15 and TRBJ2-1, with 14 bases fitting TRBD2. The ends lost 0 bases at V and 6 bases at J; junction bases unmatched: 10. The germline gives CDR1 LNHNV, CDR2 YYDKDF (reference sequence). The CDR3 contains 19 residues. The CDR3 spells CATSRDLAGTSGSGNEQFF. CDR3 nucleotide sequence: TGTGCCACCAGCAGAGATCTGGCGGGGACTAGCGGGAGTGGCAATGAGCAGTTCTTC.

The chain links TRBV4-2 to TRBJ2-1; weak D call: TRBD2 (5 bases). This CDR3 region has 13 residues. CDR1 is LGHNA and CDR2 is YNFKEQ in the germline V gene. Trimming stripped 0 bases from V and 9 bases from J, with 9 bases between. The chain's CDR3 is CASSQDGRAEQFF. DNA of the CDR3: TGTGCCAGCAGCCAAGATGGGCGGGCTGAGCAGTTCTTC.

The chain has TRBV30 and TRBJ1-1; 8 bases align to TRBD1. The length of the CDR3 is 13 residues. Germline values: CDR1 GTSNPN, CDR2 SVGIG (reference sequence). V was clipped by 1 base and J by 9 bases; unmatched bases: 7. The CDR3 region is CAWSARTGGKAFF. Here the CDR3 DNA reads TGTGCCTGGAGTGCTCGAACAGGGGGAAAAGCTTTCTTT.

The chain is built from TRBV9 and TRBJ2-2; D remains unclear. CDR1 SGDLS and CDR2 YYNGEE come from the germline V gene. The V end lost 3 bases, the J end lost 5 bases, and 8 bases lay between the germline ends. This CDR3 region has 13 residues. The CDR3 loop is CASSDDLTGELFF. The DNA for the CDR3 is TGTGCCAGCAGCGATGACCTTACCGGGGAGCTGTTTTTT.